This T cell receptor beta chain comes out of a study of cytomegalovirus exposure and HLA in healthy donors. Method: immunoSEQ multiplex PCR; TCRdb's copy keeps in-frame clones and lacks some. This table holds 120,000 to 150,000 clones, around nine tenths found once. V was pared by 4 bases and J by 2 bases, with 10 bases between. The length of the CDR3 is 14 residues. Germline V gene sequence: CDR1 SNHLY, CDR2 FYNNEI. V usage is TRBV2 and J usage is TRBJ2-3; D is perhaps TRBD2 (5 bases). The sample comprised PBMCs. The clonotype was recovered from a young man in good health and CMV-seropositive. CDR3 loop: CASSGGLTTDTQYF. CDR3 DNA sequence: TGTGCCAGCAGTGGAGGGCTAACCACAGATACGCAGTATTTT.